Below are 13 T cell receptor beta chains sequenced from a single sample in a study of Tregs in tolerant kidney transplant recipients. Profiling relied on immunoSEQ multiplex PCR, and the TCRdb table lists in-frame clones only, not all of them. The sample lists 50,000 to 65,000 clones; around 87% were seen once. Mixed chimerism was transient after nonmyeloablative marrow transplants from related graft donors. The material was CD4+ T cells from blood (PBMCs), obtained 6 months after the transplant. The receptor source for this set is a human patient who received a combined kidney and bone marrow transplant. Some of the T cells might come from the graft donor.

The chain is built from TRBV19 and TRBJ1-2; 9 bases align to TRBD1. This CDR3 is built from 16 residues. V lost 7 bases, J lost 8 bases, and 17 bases stayed unmatched. Per the germline V gene, CDR1 is LNHDA and CDR2 is SQIVND (reference sequence). This chain's CDR3 is CASTNRDRDTTGGYTF. For the CDR3, the DNA is TGTGCCAGTACTAACCGGGACAGGGACACCACGGGGGGCTACACCTTC. Complete variable domain (other parts from reference TRBV19 and TRBJ1-2): DGGITQSPKYLFRKEGQNVTLSCEQNLNHDAMYWYRQDPGQGLRLIYYSQIVNDFQKGDIAEGYSVSREKKESFPLTVTSAQKNPTAFYLCASTNRDRDTTGGYTFGSGTRLTVV.

This chain uses TRBV11-3 with TRBJ2-1; 7 positions match TRBD1. V lost 5 bases and J lost 8; bases outside the gene matches: 12. The CDR3 is 15 amino acids. In germline, CDR1 is SGHNT, CDR2 YENEEA. CDR3 residues: CASSQEGAVVYEQFF. CDR3 DNA sequence: TGTGCCAGCAGCCAAGAGGGGGCGGTCGTTTATGAGCAGTTCTTC.

J is TRBJ2-3 and V is TRBV7-9; 9 bases line up with TRBD1. The V gene's germline CDR1 is SEHNR and CDR2 FQNEAQ (reference sequence). The CDR3 covers 15 residues. Trimming at V came to 8 bases and at J to 5 bases, leaving 11 bases not matched to a gene. For the CDR3, the DNA is TGTGCCAGCGGAGGGACAGGGCTCGGCTTAGATACGCAGTATTTT. It specifies CASGGTGLGLDTQYF.

The rearrangement links TRBV7-3 to TRBJ2-1; 11 bases are a match to TRBD1. Germline V gene data show CDR1 as SGHTA and CDR2 as FQGTGA. Trimming removed 5 bases from V and 9 bases from J; junction bases left unmatched: 9. The CDR3 totals 15 residues. DNA of the CDR3: TGTGCCAGCAGCCGTGGACAGGGGGCTTATGGTGAGCAGTTCTTC. This translates into CASSRGQGAYGEQFF.

The chain uses TRBV11-3 and TRBJ2-1; 8 bases line up with TRBD1. Germline values: CDR1 SGHNT, CDR2 YENEEA. Unmatched junction bases numbered 5, after V lost 5 bases and J lost 2 bases. CDR3 length: 15 residues. This chain's CDR3 is CASSPGGSPYNEQFF. CDR3 DNA sequence: TGTGCCAGCAGCCCAGGGGGCAGCCCCTACAATGAGCAGTTCTTC.

This clone was seen just once. The chain carries TRBV5-6 and TRBJ1-1; no firm D call. Germline loops: CDR1 SGHDT, CDR2 YYEEEE. The CDR3 loop spans 15 amino acids. Trimming left V 0 bases short and J 4 bases short, with 13 bases between. The CDR3 reads CASSLVRGKVTEAFF. The CDR3 nucleotides read TGTGCCAGCAGCTTGGTTCGGGGTAAGGTCACTGAAGCTTTCTTT.

The chain joins TRBV7-9 to TRBJ2-5; 8 bases align to TRBD1. Germline values: CDR1 SEHNR, CDR2 FQNEAQ (reference sequence). This CDR3 contains 13 residues. With 5 bases clipped from V and 3 bases from J, the junction kept 2 bases outside the gene matches. DNA of the CDR3: TGTGCCAGCAGCGCGGACAGGGAAGAGACCCAGTACTTC. It encodes CASSADREETQYF.

The chain has TRBV4-2 and TRBJ2-3; D is undetermined. Germline V gene sequence: CDR1 LGHNA, CDR2 YNFKEQ. The CDR3 has 15 residues. V lost 0 bases and J lost 2, with 9 bases in between. CDR3 sequence: CASSQEPYATDTQYF. The CDR3 coding sequence is TGTGCCAGCAGCCAAGAGCCCTACGCCACAGATACGCAGTATTTT.

The V and J genes are TRBV6-6 and TRBJ2-6; tentatively, D is TRBD1 (5 bases). Per the germline V gene, CDR1 is MNHNY and CDR2 is SVGAGI (reference sequence). The V and J ends lost 2 bases and 4 bases respectively, with 9 bases between them. The CDR3 is made up of 15 amino acids. The CDR3 here is CASSYRRTGANVLTF. The CDR3 bases are TGTGCCAGCAGTTACAGGCGGACAGGGGCCAACGTCCTGACTTTC.

This chain connects TRBV30 to TRBJ2-2; weak D call: TRBD2 (5 bases). CDR3 length: 18 residues. The V end lost 2 bases, the J end lost 7 bases, and 26 bases lay between the germline ends. CDR1 GTSNPN and CDR2 SVGIG come from the germline V gene (reference sequence). CDR3 loop: CAWSPIRTSLSEGGELFF. CDR3 nucleotides: TGTGCCTGGAGTCCAATCCGGACGTCCCTCTCCGAGGGCGGGGAGCTGTTTTTT.

The chain has TRBV28 and TRBJ1-5; TRBD1 agrees at 8 bases. The J segment lost 5 bases and the V segment lost 3 bases, leaving 9 bases of the junction unmatched. This CDR3 contains 16 residues. Germline values: CDR1 MDHEN, CDR2 SYDVKM. DNA for the CDR3: TGTGCCAGCAGTTTGGCCGGACAGGGTCTAGATCAGCCCCAGCATTTT. It encodes CASSLAGQGLDQPQHF.

The V gene is TRBV19, the J gene TRBJ2-3; 10 positions match TRBD2. Germline V gives CDR1 LNHDA, CDR2 SQIVND (reference sequence). There are 16 residues in the CDR3. With 4 bases clipped from V and 2 bases from J, the junction kept 6 bases outside the gene matches. The CDR3 reads CASSTQRGGHTDTQYF. Written as DNA, the CDR3 is TGTGCCAGTAGTACCCAGCGGGGGGGTCACACAGATACGCAGTATTTT.

V gene TRBV11-3 combines with J gene TRBJ2-1; D gene ambiguous. Trimming stripped 5 bases from V and 2 bases from J, with 10 bases between. The CDR3 spans 14 residues. Germline V lookup: CDR1 SGHNT, CDR2 YENEEA. The CDR3 reads CASSPPFTYNEQFF. CDR3 DNA sequence: TGTGCCAGCAGCCCCCCCTTTACCTACAATGAGCAGTTCTTC.